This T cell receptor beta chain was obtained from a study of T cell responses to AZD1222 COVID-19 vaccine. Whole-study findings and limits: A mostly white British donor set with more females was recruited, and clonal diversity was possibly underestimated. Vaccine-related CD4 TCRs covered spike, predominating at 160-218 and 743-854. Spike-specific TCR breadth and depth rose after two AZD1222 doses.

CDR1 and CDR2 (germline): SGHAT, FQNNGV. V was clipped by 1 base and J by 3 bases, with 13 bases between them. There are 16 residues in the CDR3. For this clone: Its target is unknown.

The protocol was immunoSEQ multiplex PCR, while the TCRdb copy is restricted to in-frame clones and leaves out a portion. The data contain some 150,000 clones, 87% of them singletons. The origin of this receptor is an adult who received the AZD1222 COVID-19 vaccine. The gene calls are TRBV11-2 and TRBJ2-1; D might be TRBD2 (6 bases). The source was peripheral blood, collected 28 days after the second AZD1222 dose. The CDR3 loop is CASSLGVGSDYNEQFF. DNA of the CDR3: TGTGCCAGCAGCTTAGGCGTCGGGAGCGACTACAATGAGCAGTTCTTC.